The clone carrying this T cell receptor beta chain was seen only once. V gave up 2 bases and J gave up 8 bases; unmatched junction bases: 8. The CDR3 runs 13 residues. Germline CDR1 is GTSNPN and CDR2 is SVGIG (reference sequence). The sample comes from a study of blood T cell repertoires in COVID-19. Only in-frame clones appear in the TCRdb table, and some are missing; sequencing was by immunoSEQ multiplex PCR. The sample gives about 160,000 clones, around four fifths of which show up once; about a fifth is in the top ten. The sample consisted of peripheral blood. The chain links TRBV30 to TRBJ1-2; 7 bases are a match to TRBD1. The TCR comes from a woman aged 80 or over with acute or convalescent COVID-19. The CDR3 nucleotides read TGTGCCTGGAGTACCAGACAGGGCGGGGGCTACACCTTC. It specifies CAWSTRQGGGYTF.